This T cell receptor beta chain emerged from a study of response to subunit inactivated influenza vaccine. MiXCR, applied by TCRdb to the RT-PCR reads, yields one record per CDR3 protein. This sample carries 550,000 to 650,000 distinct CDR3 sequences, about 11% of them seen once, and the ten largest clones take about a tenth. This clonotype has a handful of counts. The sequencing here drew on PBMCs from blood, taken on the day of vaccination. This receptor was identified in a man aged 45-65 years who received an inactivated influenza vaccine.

The CDR3 loop reads CSASTGWRTDTQYF. The CDR3 DNA sequence: TGCAGCGCCTCCACCGGGTGGCGAACAGATACGCAGTATTTT. This rearrangement joins TRBV29-1 to TRBJ2-3; D unresolved. CDR3 length: 14 residues. The V gene's germline CDR1 is SQVTM and CDR2 ANQGSEA. Trimming shortened V by 7 bases and J by 3 bases, and 17 bases separated the two germline ends.